This T cell receptor (beta chain) was captured by sequencing in a study of blood T cell repertoires in COVID-19. In the study overall: Material from acute and convalescent COVID-19 was sourced from the United States, Italy and Spain.

The CDR3 runs to 16 residues. Germline V gene data show CDR1 as SGHTA and CDR2 as FQGNSA. The germline V and J ends were trimmed by 2 bases and 3 bases, with 13 bases remaining between them. Original handling: Amplification of reference gene primers provided the estimated nucleated cell counts. Repertoires were generated with immunoSEQ multiplex PCR, while TCRdb's copy carries only in-frame clones and drops some. The V and J calls and clone size are taken from that table; D and trimming were inferred from the DNA. Of 180,000 or so clones listed, 70% to 90% are singletons. This chain joins TRBV7-2 and TRBJ1-4; the D is unclear. Material: peripheral blood. The sequence was collected from a man between 60 and 70 years old who had recovered from COVID-19. The CDR3 spells CASSLNLRGANEKLFF. DNA for the CDR3: TGTGCCAGCAGCTTAAATCTACGGGGAGCTAATGAAAAACTGTTTTTT.